The 32 T cell receptor beta chains given below trace back to one sample, sequenced in a study of Ad26.COV2.S vaccination and SARS-CoV-2 variants. The assay was immunoSEQ multiplex PCR, and TCRdb's table has in-frame clones only and misses some. The sample consists of about 370,000 clones, about 91% of them appearing once. Treatment meaning: some 19 received Ad26.COV2.S at low or high dose, single or two shots; several received placebo; per-sample allocation not given. At day 63 after the first vaccine or placebo injection, samples were drawn. The sequencing used peripheral blood, collected in a trial of Ad26.COV2.S vaccine versus placebo. Every receptor here comes from a person between 18 and 65 years old who received the Ad26.COV2.S COVID-19 vaccine or a placebo.

The chain recombines TRBV19 with TRBJ1-1; no definite D call. The CDR3 sequence is 14 residues long. Trimming removed 3 bases from V and 7 bases from J, with 15 bases in between. Germline loops: CDR1 LNHDA, CDR2 SQIVND (reference sequence). CDR3 loop: CASSILGSSGEAFF. The CDR3 DNA is TGTGCCAGTAGTATCCTCGGCAGTTCAGGTGAAGCTTTCTTT.

The rearrangement uses TRBV28 and TRBJ1-1, with D perhaps matching TRBD1 (5 bases). The CDR3 runs 16 residues. Germline CDR1 reads MDHEN; CDR2 reads SYDVKM. V shed 6 bases and J shed 2 bases, with 19 bases lying between them. The CDR3 coding sequence is TGTGCCAGCAGGTCGCCCGCCGGGACCGAAAACACTGAAGCTTTCTTT. The encoded protein is CASRSPAGTENTEAFF.

Only one count was recorded for this clone. This CDR3 reads CASTGQKPHEQYF. CDR3 DNA: TGTGCCAGCACGGGACAGAAGCCCCACGAGCAGTACTTC. The rearrangement links TRBV2 to TRBJ2-7, with 7 bases lining up with TRBD1. V lost 7 bases to trimming and J lost 5 bases; unmatched junction nucleotides: 8. This CDR3 comprises 13 residues. Per germline, CDR1 SNHLY and CDR2 FYNNEI.

The V gene is TRBV7-2, the J gene TRBJ2-7; D gene ambiguous. Per the germline V gene, CDR1 is SGHTA and CDR2 is FQGNSA. Trimming pared 0 bases from V and 4 bases from J, leaving 10 bases between. CDR3 length: 14 residues. CDR3 region: CASSLAGSGYEQYF. CDR3 in DNA: TGTGCCAGCAGCTTAGCAGGGTCCGGATACGAGCAGTACTTC.

The genes are TRBV30 and TRBJ2-1, with 12 nucleotides matching TRBD2. The V segment lost 4 bases and the J segment 8 bases; nucleotides outside the gene matches: 3. Germline V lookup: CDR1 GTSNPN, CDR2 SVGIG (reference sequence). This CDR3 contains 13 residues. The CDR3 bases are TGTGCCTGGAAGCTAGCGGGAGGGTATGAGCAGTTCTTC. Protein: CAWKLAGGYEQFF. Filled out from reference TRBV30 and TRBJ2-1, the complete variable domain reads SQTIHQWPATLVQPVGSPLSLECTVEGTSNPNLYWYRQAAGRGLQLLFYSVGIGQISSEVPQNLSASRPQDRQFILSSKKLLLSDSGFYLCAWKLAGGYEQFFGPGTRLTVL.

The chain links TRBV11-2 to TRBJ1-2; unclear D gene. The V gene's germline CDR1 is SGHAT and CDR2 FQNNGV. Trimming took off 0 bases at V and 5 bases at J, with 4 bases between the two ends. The CDR3 loop spans 12 amino acids. In DNA, the CDR3 is TGTGCCAGCAGCTTAGATCATTATGGCTACACCTTC. Translation: CASSLDHYGYTF.

Regarding this clone: Mismatch with germline at one junction end may stem from a read error. The chain joins TRBV2 to TRBJ2-3; D perhaps matches TRBD2 (5 bases). The germline V gene has CDR1 SNHLY and CDR2 FYNNEI. This CDR3 is 13 amino acids long. The CDR3 DNA follows: TGTGCCAGCAGGGAAGGACTTACAGATACGCAGTATTTT. It codes for CASREGLTDTQYF.

The rearrangement uses TRBV4-1 and TRBJ2-3; the D gene is possibly TRBD2 (6 bases). V dropped 1 base and J dropped 5 bases, with 19 bases sitting between them. From germline, CDR1 is MGHRA and CDR2 YSYEKL. This CDR3 is 17 amino acids long. CDR3 bases: TGCGCCAGCAGCCAAGTTCCCAGAGGTCGGAGGGTAGATACGCAGTATTTT. This sequence encodes CASSQVPRGRRVDTQYF.

The V call is TRBV7-9, the J call TRBJ2-7; 14 nucleotides match TRBD2. The germline CDR1 and CDR2 sequences are SEHNR and FQNEAQ (reference sequence). V lost 4 bases to trimming and J lost 3 bases; unmatched junction nucleotides: 14. The CDR3 extends over 19 amino acids. In DNA form, the CDR3 reads TGTGCCAGCAGCTCCTATAGTAGAGGACTAGCGGGAGGAAACTACGAGCAGTACTTC. Amino acids: CASSSYSRGLAGGNYEQYF.

This clone was recorded once. The rearrangement uses TRBV28 and TRBJ2-5, with D tentatively TRBD2 (5 bases). Germline lookup yields CDR1 MDHEN and CDR2 SYDVKM. V dropped 4 bases and J dropped 4 bases, with 10 bases sitting between them. The CDR3 contains 13 residues. The CDR3 DNA reads TGTGCCAGCAGTTCCACGGGGAGAGAGACCCAGTACTTC. It encodes CASSSTGRETQYF.

This clone was observed a single time. The chain carries TRBV6-5 and TRBJ1-1, with 10 nucleotides matching TRBD1. This CDR3 has 14 amino acids. Trimming at V came to 8 bases and at J to 1 base, leaving 4 bases not matched to a gene. Germline assignment: CDR1 MNHEY and CDR2 SVGAGI. CDR3 DNA sequence: TGTGCCAGCTGCTGGGACAGGGGGAACACTGAAGCTTTCTTT. It codes for CASCWDRGNTEAFF.

The genes are TRBV6-5 and TRBJ1-2; 7 bases line up with TRBD1. CDR1 and CDR2 (germline): MNHEY, SVGAGI. This CDR3 region has 15 residues. V lost 6 bases to trimming and J lost 4 bases; unmatched junction nucleotides: 11. Written as DNA, the CDR3 is TGTGCCAGCAGCGAGCAGCCCCGGGACAGCTATGGCTACACCTTC. Residues: CASSEQPRDSYGYTF.

CDR3 sequence (DNA): TGTGCCAGCTCACCACAACGGGGCCCCTCGGACGAGCAGTACTTC. This translates into CASSPQRGPSDEQYF. The genes are TRBV18 and TRBJ2-7; D is tentatively TRBD1 or TRBD2 (5 bases each). Germline CDR1 and CDR2: KGHSH and LQKENI. The CDR3 extends over 15 amino acids. With 1 base removed from V and 5 bases from J, the gap between germline ends came to 15 bases.

A word on this clone: One junction end does not reproduce the germline sequence, and a read error may be involved. The chain recombines TRBV3-1 (or the pseudogene TRBV3-2) with TRBJ1-3, with D perhaps matching TRBD1 (6 bases). Per germline, CDR1 LGHDT and CDR2 YNNKEL (reference sequence). This CDR3 is 16 amino acids long. The CDR3 region has the DNA TGTGCCAGCAGCCACACCCCGGGACATTCTGGGAACACCATATATTTT. Its protein product is CASSHTPGHSGNTIYF.

V gene TRBV24-1 combines with J gene TRBJ2-2; TRBD2 agrees at 9 bases. The CDR3 covers 13 residues. From germline, CDR1 is KGHDR and CDR2 SFDVKD. V lost 10 bases to trimming and J lost 6 bases; unmatched junction nucleotides: 5. The CDR3 here is CATTGLASGELFF. CDR3 coding DNA: TGTGCCACTACGGGACTAGCATCCGGGGAGCTGTTTTTT.

In its sample, this clone was seen once. The chain couples TRBV4-1 to TRBJ1-6; TRBD1 might be the D (6 bases). CDR3 length: 21 amino acids. Germline V gene lookup returns CDR1 MGHRA and CDR2 YSYEKL. V lost 0 bases to trimming and J lost 9 bases, with 30 bases between them. The CDR3: CASSQDGWGHQPTRSGSPLHF. CDR3 DNA sequence: TGCGCCAGCAGCCAAGATGGTTGGGGACACCAACCGACCCGATCCGGTTCACCCCTCCACTTT.

The V call is TRBV5-5, the J call TRBJ1-2; D is unclear. Trimming took off 6 bases at V and 0 bases at J, with 12 bases between the two ends. Germline-derived CDR1 and CDR2 are SGHKS and YYEKEE (reference sequence). The CDR3 contains 14 residues. The CDR3 bases are TGTGCCAGCATTTCGGGGATAACTAACTATGGCTACACCTTC. Protein product: CASISGITNYGYTF.

J is TRBJ2-1 and V is TRBV7-2; 15 nucleotides match TRBD2. CDR1 and CDR2 from the germline V gene are SGHTA and FQGNSA. The trim removed 4 bases at V and 7 bases at J, leaving 8 bases unmatched. CDR3 length: 17 amino acids. The CDR3 is CASSSRTSGRDRNEQFF. The CDR3 DNA reads as TGTGCCAGCAGCTCTAGGACTAGCGGGAGGGATCGGAATGAGCAGTTCTTC.

The V and J genes are TRBV5-1 and TRBJ2-1; no clear D gene. The CDR3 has 13 amino acids. V was trimmed by 2 bases and J by 7 bases, leaving 10 bases between them. Germline assignment: CDR1 SGHRS and CDR2 YFSETQ. The CDR3 is CASSFAVGNEQFF. CDR3 nucleotide sequence: TGCGCCAGCAGCTTCGCCGTGGGGAATGAGCAGTTCTTC.

The CDR3 sequence is CASSIGTGGSGNTIYF. The CDR3 DNA is TGTGCCAGCAGCATTGGGACAGGCGGCTCTGGAAACACCATATATTTT. This chain joins TRBV7-9 and TRBJ1-3; 8 bases match TRBD1. CDR3 length equals 16 residues. Germline CDR1 reads SEHNR; CDR2 reads FQNEAQ (reference sequence). Trimming cost V 5 bases and J 0 bases; bases outside gene matches: 6.

The chain couples TRBV15 to TRBJ2-7, with D maybe TRBD2 (6 bases). V was cut by 6 bases and J by 1 base, with 19 bases left in between. This CDR3 region has 16 residues. CDR1 is LNHNV and CDR2 is YYDKDF in the germline V gene (reference sequence). CDR3 residues: CATSDASGTGSYEQYF. CDR3 bases: TGTGCCACCAGTGACGCCTCAGGGACTGGATCCTACGAGCAGTACTTC.

The chain carries TRBV3-1 (or the pseudogene TRBV3-2) and TRBJ2-7; 8 nucleotides align to TRBD1. The CDR3 contains 15 residues. The V segment lost 1 base and the J segment 3 bases; nucleotides outside the gene matches: 5. CDR1 and CDR2 from the germline V gene are LGHDT and YNNKEL (reference sequence). For the CDR3, the DNA is TGTGCCAGCAGCCAAGGAACAGGGGGAAGCTACGAGCAGTACTTC. Protein product: CASSQGTGGSYEQYF.

The rearrangement links TRBV5-5 to TRBJ2-2; D may be TRBD2 (7 bases). The V end was cut by 2 bases, the J end by 5 bases, with 10 bases between. The CDR3 spans 14 residues. Per germline, CDR1 SGHKS and CDR2 YYEKEE (reference sequence). CDR3 residues: CASSFGGPTGELFF. CDR3 sequence (DNA): TGTGCCAGCAGCTTCGGGGGGCCGACCGGGGAGCTGTTTTTT.

This clone appeared a single time. The V call is TRBV9, the J call TRBJ2-5; D is perhaps TRBD1 (7 bases). V lost 4 bases and J lost 4, with 23 bases in between. Per the germline V gene, CDR1 is SGDLS and CDR2 is YYNGEE. The CDR3 totals 17 residues. For the CDR3, the DNA is TGTGCCAGCAGCCCCAGGGCAGGGGGGCGCTGGATAGAGACCCAGTACTTC. It yields the protein CASSPRAGGRWIETQYF.

This clone has just one count. The rearrangement uses TRBV5-4 and TRBJ1-2, with no clear D. The CDR3 loop spans 14 amino acids. V was clipped by 0 bases and J by 4 bases, with 10 bases between them. Germline V gene sequence: CDR1 SGHNT, CDR2 YYREEE (reference sequence). The CDR3 loop is CASSLAGRPYGYTF. The CDR3 nucleotides are TGTGCCAGCAGCTTGGCGGGAAGGCCCTATGGCTACACCTTC.

The chain recombines TRBV18 with TRBJ2-3; D is unclear. V lost 3 bases and J lost 2, with 3 bases in between. CDR3 length: 12 amino acids. Germline-derived CDR1 and CDR2 are KGHSH and LQKENI. The CDR3 loop is CASSPDTDTQYF. CDR3 DNA sequence: TGTGCCAGCTCACCCGACACAGATACGCAGTATTTT. The full variable domain, with the rest looked up from reference TRBV18 and TRBJ2-3, is NAGVMQNPRHLVRRRGQEARLRCSPMKGHSHVYWYRQLPEEGLKFMVYLQKENIIDESGMPKERFSAEFPKEGPSILRIQQVVRGDSAAYFCASSPDTDTQYFGPGTRLTVL.

This chain uses TRBV7-3 with TRBJ2-1; TRBD2 agrees at 9 bases. J was trimmed by 1 base and V by 3 bases; bases with no gene match: 10. Germline values: CDR1 SGHTA, CDR2 FQGTGA. The length of the CDR3 is 18 residues. The CDR3 DNA is TGTGCCAGCAGCTTCTTAAGCGGGAGGTTTGGGTCCTACAATGAGCAGTTCTTC. Translated, it gives CASSFLSGRFGSYNEQFF.

The V and J genes are TRBV19 and TRBJ1-6, with D tentatively TRBD1 (5 bases). V was cut by 11 bases and J by 6 bases, with 20 bases left in between. Germline CDR1 reads LNHDA; CDR2 reads SQIVND (reference sequence). The CDR3 loop spans 15 amino acids. CDR3 DNA: TGTGCCGGTAAAGGGACGCAAGAGGTTAATTCACCCCTCCACTTT. Encoded protein: CAGKGTQEVNSPLHF.

This chain uses TRBV19 with TRBJ1-1, with 7 bases matching TRBD1. This CDR3 contains 16 residues. Germline V gene sequence: CDR1 LNHDA, CDR2 SQIVND (reference sequence). V shed 4 bases and J 1 base; nucleotides not matched to a gene: 9. In nucleotides, the CDR3 is TGTGCCAGTAGTAGACAGGGTGCTTCCTCGAACACTGAAGCTTTCTTT. Its translation is CASSRQGASSNTEAFF.

The chain joins TRBV28 to TRBJ2-7; TRBD2 might be the D (5 bases). Trimming cost V 8 bases and J 4 bases, with 21 bases left between them. Looked up from germline, CDR1 is MDHEN and CDR2 is SYDVKM. This CDR3 spans 15 amino acids. The chain's CDR3 is CASLGSAPGIYEQYF. CDR3 nucleotides: TGTGCCAGCCTGGGGAGCGCGCCCGGGATTTACGAGCAGTACTTC.

The chain links TRBV5-4 to TRBJ2-7, with a weak D call TRBD1 (6 bases). Between the trimmed V and J ends, which lost 4 bases and 5 bases, there was a span of 13 bases. The CDR3 totals 13 residues. Germline-derived CDR1 and CDR2 are SGHNT and YYREEE (reference sequence). The CDR3 loop is CASSAIQGHEQYF. CDR3 DNA sequence: TGTGCCAGCAGCGCAATACAGGGCCACGAGCAGTACTTC.

V and J are TRBV5-1 and TRBJ2-3, with D maybe TRBD1 (6 bases). V lost 5 bases, J lost 1 base, and 11 bases lay in between. CDR3 length equals 14 residues. Germline CDR1 reads SGHRS; CDR2 reads YFSETQ. In DNA, the CDR3 is TGCGCCAGCAGGCTGGACAGCCGCACAGATACGCAGTATTTT. Protein: CASRLDSRTDTQYF.